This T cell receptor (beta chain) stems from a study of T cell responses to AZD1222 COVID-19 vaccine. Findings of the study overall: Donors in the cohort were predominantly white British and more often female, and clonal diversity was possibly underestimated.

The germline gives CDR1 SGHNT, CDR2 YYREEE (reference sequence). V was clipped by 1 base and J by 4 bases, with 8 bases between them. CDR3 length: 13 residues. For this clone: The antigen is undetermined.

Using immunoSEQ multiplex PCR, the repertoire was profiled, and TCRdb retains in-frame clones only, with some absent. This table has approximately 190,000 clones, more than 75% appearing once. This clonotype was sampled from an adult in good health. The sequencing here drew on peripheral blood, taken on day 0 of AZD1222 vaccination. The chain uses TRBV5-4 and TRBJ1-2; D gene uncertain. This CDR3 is CASSLQSVYGYTF. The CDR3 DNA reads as TGTGCCAGCAGCTTGCAATCTGTCTATGGCTACACCTTC.